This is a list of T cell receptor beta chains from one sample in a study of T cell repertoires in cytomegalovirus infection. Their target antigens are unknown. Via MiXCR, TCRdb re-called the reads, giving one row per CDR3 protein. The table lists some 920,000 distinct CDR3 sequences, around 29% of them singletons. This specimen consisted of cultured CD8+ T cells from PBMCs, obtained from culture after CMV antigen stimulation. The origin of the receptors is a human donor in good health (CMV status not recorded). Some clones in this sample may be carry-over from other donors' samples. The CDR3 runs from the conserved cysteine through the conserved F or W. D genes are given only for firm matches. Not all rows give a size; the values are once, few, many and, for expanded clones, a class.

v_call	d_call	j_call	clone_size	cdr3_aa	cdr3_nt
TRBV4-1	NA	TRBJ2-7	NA	CASSRLGYEQYF	TGCGCCAGCAGCCGGCTAGGGTACGAGCAGTACTTC
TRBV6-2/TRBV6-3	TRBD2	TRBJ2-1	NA	CASSYTRAGGPRNEQFF	TGTGCCAGCAGTTACACCCGAGCGGGGGGCCCTCGGAATGAGCAGTTCTTC
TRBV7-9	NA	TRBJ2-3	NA	CVSSEDGSTDTQYF	TGTGTCAGCAGCGAGGACGGTAGCACAGATACGCAGTATTTT
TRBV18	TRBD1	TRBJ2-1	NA	CASSPWTGWGDEQFF	TGTGCCAGCTCACCATGGACAGGGTGGGGTGATGAGCAGTTCTTC
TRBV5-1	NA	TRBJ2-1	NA	CASSPSQAGGYNEQFF	TGCGCCAGCAGCCCATCTCAAGCTGGGGGTTACAATGAGCAGTTCTTC
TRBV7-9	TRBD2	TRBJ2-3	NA	CASGSGGAPDTQYF	TGTGCCAGCGGGAGCGGGGGGGCCCCAGATACGCAGTATTTT
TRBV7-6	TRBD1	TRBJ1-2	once	CASSSKGTGVHLYGYTF	TGTGCCAGCAGCTCGAAAGGGACAGGCGTTCATCTCTATGGCTACACCTTC
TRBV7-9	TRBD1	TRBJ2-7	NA	CVSTAPGQGLEQYF	TGTGTCAGCACAGCGCCGGGACAGGGGCTTGAGCAGTACTTC
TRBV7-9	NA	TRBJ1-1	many	CASSPENF	TGTGCCAGCAGCCCCGAGAACTTT
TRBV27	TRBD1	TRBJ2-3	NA	CASSLLGTGGDTQYF	TGTGCCAGCAGTTTATTAGGGACAGGGGGAGATACGCAGTATTTT
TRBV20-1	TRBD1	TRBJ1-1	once	CSARDKDRGLLLNTEAFF	TGCAGTGCTAGAGATAAGGACAGGGGGCTTCTTTTGAACACTGAAGCTTTCTTT
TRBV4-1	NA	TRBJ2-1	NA	CASSQDRERLSYNEQFF	TGCGCCAGCAGCCAAGATCGGGAGCGGCTTTCCTACAATGAGCAGTTCTTC
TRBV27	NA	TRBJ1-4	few	CASSQQGTGRLKLFF	TGTGCCAGCAGCCAGCAGGGAACAGGCCGGCTAAAACTGTTTTTT
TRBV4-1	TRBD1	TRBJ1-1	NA	CASSHLGQGDTEAFF	TGCGCCAGCAGCCATCTGGGACAGGGGGACACTGAAGCTTTCTTT
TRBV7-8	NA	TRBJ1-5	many	CASSAPPKVYQPQHF	TGTGCCAGCAGCGCTCCTCCGAAGGTGTATCAGCCCCAGCATTTT
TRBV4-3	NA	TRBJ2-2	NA	CASSQEGEPGNTGELFF	TGCGCCAGCAGCCAAGAGGGGGAACCAGGGAACACCGGGGAGCTGTTTTTT
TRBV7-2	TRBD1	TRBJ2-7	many	CASSSSPGQGGDGEQYF	TGTGCCAGCAGCTCTAGTCCGGGACAGGGGGGCGACGGCGAGCAGTACTTC
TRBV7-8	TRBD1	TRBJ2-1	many	CASSASITGGFGNEQFF	TGTGCCAGCAGCGCTAGTATAACAGGGGGTTTTGGCAATGAGCAGTTCTTC
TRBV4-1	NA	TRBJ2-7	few	CASSQDWPGLYEQYF	TGCGCCAGCAGCCAAGATTGGCCGGGGCTCTACGAGCAGTACTTC
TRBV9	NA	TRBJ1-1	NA	CASSVGSPSRGNTEAFF	TGTGCCAGCAGCGTAGGATCACCCTCCAGGGGGAACACTGAAGCTTTCTTT
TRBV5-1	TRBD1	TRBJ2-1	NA	CASSFIPGQGTNEQFF	TGCGCCAGCAGCTTCATCCCGGGACAGGGGACGAATGAGCAGTTCTTC
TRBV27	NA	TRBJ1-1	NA	CASSPKMRANTEAFF	TGTGCCAGCAGCCCAAAGATGAGGGCGAACACTGAAGCTTTCTTT
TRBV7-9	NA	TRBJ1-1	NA	CASSLDPTNTEAFF	TGTGCCAGCAGCTTAGACCCCACGAACACTGAAGCTTTCTTT
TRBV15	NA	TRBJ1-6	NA	CATSRETATNSPLHF	TGTGCCACCAGCAGAGAGACAGCTACCAATTCACCCCTCCACTTT
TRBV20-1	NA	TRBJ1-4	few	CSAHDGATNEKLFF	TGCAGTGCTCATGACGGTGCAACTAATGAAAAACTGTTTTTT
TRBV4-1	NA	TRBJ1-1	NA	CASSLGAPANTEAFF	TGCGCCAGCAGCCTAGGGGCCCCGGCGAACACTGAAGCTTTCTTT
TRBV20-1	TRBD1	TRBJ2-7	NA	CSARDSRSYEQYF	TGCAGTGCACGGGACAGTAGATCCTACGAGCAGTACTTC
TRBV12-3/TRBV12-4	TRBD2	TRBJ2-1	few	CASTMGLAGANEQFF	TGTGCCAGCACTATGGGACTAGCGGGGGCAAATGAGCAGTTCTTC
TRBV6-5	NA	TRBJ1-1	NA	CASSYSTSPSGAFF	TGTGCCAGCAGTTACTCGACCTCTCCAAGTGGCGCTTTCTTT
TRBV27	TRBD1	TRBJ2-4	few	CASSPRTGKNIQYF	TGTGCCAGCAGTCCACGGACAGGGAAAAACATTCAGTACTTC
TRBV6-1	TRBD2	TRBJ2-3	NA	CASSVEIRLAGSGDTQYF	TGTGCCAGCAGTGTCGAGATTAGACTAGCGGGTAGTGGAGATACGCAGTATTTT
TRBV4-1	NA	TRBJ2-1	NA	CASSKPDNEQFF	TGCGCCAGCAGCAAACCAGACAATGAGCAGTTCTTC
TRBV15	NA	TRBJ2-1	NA	CATSRDRGAATGEQFF	TGTGCCACCAGCAGAGATCGTGGAGCGGCTACCGGTGAGCAGTTCTTC
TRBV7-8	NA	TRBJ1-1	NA	CASSLVGSGRSMNTEAFF	TGTGCCAGCAGCTTAGTCGGCAGCGGCCGCTCCATGAACACTGAAGCTTTCTTT
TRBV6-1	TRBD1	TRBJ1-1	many	CASSERQGGMNTEAFF	TGTGCCAGCAGTGAAAGACAGGGAGGGATGAACACTGAAGCTTTCTTT
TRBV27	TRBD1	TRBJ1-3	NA	CASRAGQHSGNTIYF	TGTGCCAGCAGAGCGGGACAGCACTCTGGAAACACCATATATTTT
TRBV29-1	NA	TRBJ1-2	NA	CSVDKDGVYGYTF	TGCAGCGTTGACAAGGACGGGGTATATGGCTACACCTTC
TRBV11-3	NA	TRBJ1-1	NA	CASSLEGAADF	TGTGCCAGCAGCTTAGAGGGCGCGGCGGACTTT
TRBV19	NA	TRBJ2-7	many	CASGDTYEQYF	TGTGCCAGCGGGGATACCTACGAGCAGTACTTC
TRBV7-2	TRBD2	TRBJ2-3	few	CASSSSSGGADTQYF	TGTGCCAGCAGCTCCTCTAGCGGGGGGGCAGATACGCAGTATTTT
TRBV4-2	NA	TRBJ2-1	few	CASSHPLKNEQFF	TGTGCCAGCAGCCATCCTCTGAAAAATGAGCAGTTCTTC
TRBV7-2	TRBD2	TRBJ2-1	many	CASSLSGGLAYNEQFF	TGTGCCAGCAGCTTATCGGGGGGGTTAGCCTACAATGAGCAGTTCTTC
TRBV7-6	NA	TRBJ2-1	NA	CASSPGDTLGYNEQFF	TGTGCCAGCAGCCCGGGAGACACGCTGGGCTACAATGAGCAGTTCTTC
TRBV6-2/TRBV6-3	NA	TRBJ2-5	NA	CASSPQVGGPETQYF	TGTGCCAGCAGCCCTCAGGTGGGGGGACCAGAGACCCAGTACTTC
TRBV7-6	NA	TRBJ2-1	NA	CASRPRDPSSYNEQFF	TGTGCCAGCCGCCCAAGGGACCCCAGCTCCTACAATGAGCAGTTCTTC
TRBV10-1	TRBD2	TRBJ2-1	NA	CASSEIPRLAYYNEQFF	TGCGCCAGCAGTGAGATCCCCCGACTAGCGTATTACAATGAGCAGTTCTTC